One sample yielded the 15 T cell receptor beta chains listed below, sequenced in a study of T cells in tuberculosis. Time point meaning: new active TB diagnosis, blood taken before or within 7 days of starting treatment. The repertoire was sequenced with immunoSEQ multiplex PCR; TCRdb's copy has only in-frame clones and lacks some. The table records about 38,000 clones, approximately 93% of them present only once. Sequencing was performed on PBMCs, taken at tuberculosis diagnosis. These TCRs come from an adult with tuberculosis.

CDR3 protein: CASSVGLYPSTDTQYF. The CDR3 nucleotides read TGTGCCAGCAGCGTAGGTCTCTACCCTAGCACAGATACGCAGTATTTT. The chain couples TRBV9 to TRBJ2-3; D call uncertain. The germline V gene has CDR1 SGDLS and CDR2 YYNGEE. CDR3 length: 16 residues. Trimming took off 0 bases at V and 0 bases at J, with 11 bases between the two ends. The variable domain in full, with the rest retrieved from reference TRBV9 and TRBJ2-3, is DSGVTQTPKHLITATGQRVTLRCSPRSGDLSVYWYQQSLDQGLQFLIQYYNGEERAKGNILERFSAQQFPDLHSELNLSSLELGDSALYFCASSVGLYPSTDTQYFGPGTRLTVL.

This clone has more than one count but fewer than ten. This chain joins TRBV5-6 and TRBJ2-2; 11 nucleotides align to TRBD1. Germline CDR1 is SGHDT and CDR2 is YYEEEE. The CDR3 has 16 amino acids. J gave up 5 bases and V 2 bases, and 5 bases lay outside the gene matches. CDR3 residues: CASSFSGTGGTGELFF. The CDR3, as DNA: TGTGCCAGCAGCTTCTCCGGGACAGGGGGGACCGGGGAGCTGTTTTTT.

This chain uses TRBV28 with TRBJ1-2; D is possibly TRBD1 (6 bases). V lost 5 bases and J lost 4, with 17 bases in between. Germline V gene lookup returns CDR1 MDHEN and CDR2 SYDVKM. The CDR3 consists of 15 residues. The CDR3 sequence: CASSLDGGAFYGYTF. The CDR3 DNA reads TGTGCCAGCAGTCTGGATGGGGGGGCATTCTATGGCTACACCTTC.

The V gene is TRBV15, the J gene TRBJ1-5, with D perhaps TRBD1 (5 bases). Germline lookup yields CDR1 LNHNV and CDR2 YYDKDF (reference sequence). Deletions cut 1 base from V and 7 bases from J, with 14 bases between. The CDR3 runs 15 residues. In nucleotides, the CDR3 is TGTGCCACCAGCAGAGGTCAACAGGTTAGCCAGCCCCAGCATTTT. As protein: CATSRGQQVSQPQHF.

The chain links TRBV27 to TRBJ2-7, with D possibly matching TRBD1 (5 bases). Deletions cut 6 bases from V and 5 bases from J, with 11 bases between. This CDR3 has 12 amino acids. The V gene's germline CDR1 is MNHEY and CDR2 SMNVEV (reference sequence). This CDR3 is CASSRVRNEQYF. DNA of the CDR3: TGTGCCAGCAGCAGGGTCCGGAACGAGCAGTACTTC.

The gene calls are TRBV18 and TRBJ1-6; D might be TRBD1 (6 bases). CDR1 and CDR2 (germline): KGHSH, LQKENI. V lost 2 bases to trimming and J lost 9 bases, with 17 bases between them. CDR3 length: 16 amino acids. The CDR3, as DNA: TGTGCCAGCTCACCATCAGGGGAAGCAGGTCGTTCACCCCTCCACTTT. Amino acids: CASSPSGEAGRSPLHF.

The genes are TRBV7-2 and TRBJ2-7, with 7 bases fitting TRBD1. CDR3 size: 13 residues. J gave up 7 bases and V 5 bases, and 8 bases lay outside the gene matches. Germline loops: CDR1 SGHTA, CDR2 FQGNSA. The CDR3 loop reads CASSPGTAREQYF. CDR3 in DNA: TGTGCCAGCAGCCCGGGGACAGCTCGGGAGCAGTACTTC.

The J gene is TRBJ2-3, the V gene TRBV19; 8 bases align to TRBD2. The CDR3 extends over 15 amino acids. Germline V gives CDR1 LNHDA, CDR2 SQIVND (reference sequence). With V trimmed by 3 bases and J by 1 base, 3 bases remained unmatched. The CDR3 DNA reads TGTGCCAGTAGTATTCGGCGGGGGGGCACAGATACGCAGTATTTT. This translates into CASSIRRGGTDTQYF.

The rearrangement joins TRBV6-1 to TRBJ1-4; 7 bases fit TRBD1. The CDR3 is 14 amino acids. V trimming: 4 bases; J trimming: 7 bases; junction bases outside the gene matches: 6. The germline CDR1 and CDR2 sequences are MNHNS and SASEGT. The CDR3 region is CASSVQGLGEKLFF. The CDR3 region has the DNA TGTGCCAGCAGTGTACAGGGGCTTGGTGAAAAACTGTTTTTT.

The chain joins TRBV9 to TRBJ2-7; possibly TRBD2 for D (6 bases). V was cut by 0 bases and J by 5 bases, with 12 bases left in between. The CDR3 is made up of 14 amino acids. In germline, CDR1 is SGDLS, CDR2 YYNGEE. CDR3 DNA sequence: TGTGCCAGCAGCGTAGGGGAAGGGAGGAACGAGCAGTACTTC. Its protein product is CASSVGEGRNEQYF.

This clone has just one count. The chain employs TRBV4-3 and TRBJ1-2, with D hard to call. The V end lost 0 bases, the J end lost 7 bases, and 12 bases lay between the germline ends. The CDR3 is 14 amino acids. The germline V gene has CDR1 LGHNA and CDR2 YSLEER. The CDR3 loop is CASSQEVGDFGYTF. CDR3 nucleotides: TGCGCCAGCAGCCAAGAGGTCGGGGATTTTGGCTACACCTTC.

This clone has only one observation. The CDR3 sequence is CASSSEGQSYEQYF. The CDR3, as DNA: TGCGCCAGCAGCTCCGAGGGACAGTCCTACGAGCAGTACTTC. The rearrangement links TRBV5-1 to TRBJ2-7; 7 positions agree with TRBD1. V was clipped by 3 bases and J by 1 base; unmatched bases: 4. Germline lookup yields CDR1 SGHRS and CDR2 YFSETQ. This CDR3 contains 14 residues.

This rearrangement joins TRBV7-2 to TRBJ2-1; 8 bases line up with TRBD1. Germline lookup yields CDR1 SGHTA and CDR2 FQGNSA. The CDR3 runs to 13 residues. Trimming cost V 5 bases and J 6 bases; bases outside gene matches: 3. The CDR3: CASSTDRVNEQFF. In DNA, the CDR3 is TGTGCCAGCAGCACGGACAGGGTCAATGAGCAGTTCTTC.

The J gene is TRBJ2-7, the V gene TRBV11-3; 7 bases line up with TRBD1. Looked up from germline, CDR1 is SGHNT and CDR2 is YENEEA. V trimming: 8 bases; J trimming: 3 bases; junction bases outside the gene matches: 7. The CDR3 sequence is 13 residues long. CDR3 sequence (DNA): TGTGCCAGCGCCACGTCAGGGGGCTACGAGCAGTACTTC. It specifies CASATSGGYEQYF. The variable domain in full, with the rest retrieved from reference TRBV11-3 and TRBJ2-7, is EAGVVQSPRYKIIEKKQPVAFWCNPISGHNTLYWYLQNLGQGPELLIRYENEEAVDDSQLPKDRFSAERLKGVDSTLKIQPAELGDSAVYLCASATSGGYEQYFGPGTRLTVT.

The chain recombines TRBV19 with TRBJ2-6; D remains unclear. Germline CDR1 and CDR2: LNHDA and SQIVND (reference sequence). The CDR3 has 14 residues. Trimming pared 6 bases from V and 1 base from J, leaving 7 bases between. This CDR3 is CASSAGSGANVLTF. The CDR3 region has the DNA TGTGCCAGTAGCGCAGGTTCTGGGGCCAACGTCCTGACTTTC. The full variable domain, completed using reference TRBV19 and TRBJ2-6, is DGGITQSPKYLFRKEGQNVTLSCEQNLNHDAMYWYRQDPGQGLRLIYYSQIVNDFQKGDIAEGYSVSREKKESFPLTVTSAQKNPTAFYLCASSAGSGANVLTFGAGSRLTVL.